A single sample is the source of the 12 T cell receptor beta chains below, sequenced in a study of CD4 T cells in relation to SARS-CoV-2 and coronaviruses. Antigens for these TCRs are unknown. The repertoire was sequenced with immunoSEQ multiplex PCR; TCRdb's copy has only in-frame clones and lacks some. This repertoire shows 35,000 to 45,000 clones, approximately 80% found once; its top ten account for 6.6%. The sequencing input was naive CD4+ T cells from PBMCs, cultured in vitro. Subset of the sample: naive CD4+ T cells isolated by negative enrichment. These receptors came from an adult with COVID-19.

The J gene is TRBJ1-2, the V gene TRBV29-1; D is perhaps TRBD1 (5 bases). CDR1 SQVTM and CDR2 ANQGSEA come from the germline V gene. CDR3 length: 16 amino acids. The germline V and J ends were trimmed by 5 bases and 7 bases, with 26 bases remaining between them. The DNA of the CDR3 is TGCAGCGTTCCGACGTTGTTAGACAGCTTCCTCGGTGGCTACACCTTC. It encodes CSVPTLLDSFLGGYTF.

This clone showed up just a few times. This rearrangement joins TRBV14 to TRBJ1-2; D may be TRBD1 (5 bases). The CDR3 contains 15 residues. V lost 0 bases to trimming and J lost 8 bases, with 16 bases between them. Germline-derived CDR1 and CDR2 are SGHDN and FVKESK. CDR3 amino acids: CASSQDGQAGGGYTF. CDR3 sequence (DNA): TGTGCCAGCAGCCAAGACGGGCAGGCCGGGGGGGGCTACACCTTC.

CDR3 DNA sequence: TGTGCCAGCAGCCGCACAGATACGCAGTATTTT. Translation gives CASSRTDTQYF. The chain joins TRBV9 to TRBJ2-3; D is undetermined. V was trimmed by 4 bases and J by 1 base, leaving 1 base between them. The CDR3 loop spans 11 amino acids. Per the germline V gene, CDR1 is SGDLS and CDR2 is YYNGEE.

The gene calls are TRBV28 and TRBJ2-1; weak D call: TRBD1 (5 bases). Trimming left V 6 bases short and J 5 bases short, with 17 bases between. This CDR3 has 15 residues. Per the germline V gene, CDR1 is MDHEN and CDR2 is SYDVKM. The CDR3 DNA sequence: TGTGCCAGCAGGGAAGGGGCCCTTGAGGACAATGAGCAGTTCTTC. Protein product: CASREGALEDNEQFF.

This rearrangement joins TRBV7-9 to TRBJ2-3; D not resolved. Per germline, CDR1 SEHNR and CDR2 FQNEAQ (reference sequence). This CDR3 spans 13 amino acids. With 5 bases removed from V and 4 bases from J, the gap between germline ends came to 10 bases. In DNA, the CDR3 is TGTGCCAGCAGCGGCCCTAAGGCAGATACGCAGTATTTT. Encoded protein: CASSGPKADTQYF.

This chain uses TRBV5-4 with TRBJ1-4; a possible D gene is TRBD1 (5 bases). The V end was cut by 0 bases, the J end by 5 bases, with 5 bases between. This CDR3 contains 13 residues. CDR1 and CDR2 (germline): SGHNT, YYREEE (reference sequence). CDR3 sequence reads: CASSLGQNEKLFF. CDR3 DNA: TGTGCCAGCAGCTTGGGACAGAATGAAAAACTGTTTTTT.

This CDR3 is CASSQESGQPQHF. As DNA, the CDR3 is TGTGCCAGCAGCCAAGAGTCCGGACAGCCCCAGCATTTT. This chain uses TRBV4-2 with TRBJ1-5; no reliable D call. In germline, CDR1 is LGHNA, CDR2 YNFKEQ. CDR3 length: 13 residues. Trimming shortened V by 0 bases and J by 7 bases, and 7 bases separated the two germline ends.

This clone was counted a single time. The gene calls are TRBV11-2 and TRBJ1-6; D is unclear. V lost 0 bases and J 6 bases, leaving 6 bases between the germline ends. This CDR3 is built from 14 residues. Germline V gives CDR1 SGHAT, CDR2 FQNNGV. As DNA, the CDR3 is TGTGCCAGCAGCTTAGAGTCGGCTAATTCACCCCTCCACTTT. Amino acids: CASSLESANSPLHF.

This sequence joins TRBV24-1 and TRBJ2-2; the D gene could be TRBD1 or TRBD2 (6 bases each). This CDR3 has 18 residues. V was cut by 1 base and J by 6 bases, with 20 bases left in between. Germline CDR1 is KGHDR and CDR2 is SFDVKD. The CDR3 is CATSDFGPGATYAGELFF. CDR3 DNA: TGTGCCACCAGTGATTTTGGGCCGGGGGCAACCTATGCCGGGGAGCTGTTTTTT.

The chain joins TRBV7-9 to TRBJ1-2; D not resolved. With 1 base removed from V and 5 bases from J, the gap between germline ends came to 5 bases. CDR3 length: 12 amino acids. Germline lookup yields CDR1 SEHNR and CDR2 FQNEAQ (reference sequence). CDR3 nucleotides: TGTGCCAGCAGCTTAGAACGGTATGGCTACACCTTC. Translated: CASSLERYGYTF.

The J gene is TRBJ2-7, the V gene TRBV20-1; D is perhaps TRBD2 (6 bases). Trimming stripped 3 bases from V and 2 bases from J, with 11 bases between. The CDR3 is 13 residues long. Germline CDR1 is DFQATT and CDR2 is SNEGSKA (reference sequence). The CDR3 DNA sequence: TGCAGTGCTAGTGCGACTAGAACCTACGAGCAGTACTTC. Residues: CSASATRTYEQYF.

This clone has only a few counts. The J gene is TRBJ1-2, the V gene TRBV4-2; D remains ambiguous. The CDR3 has 15 residues. Germline V CDR1 and CDR2: LGHNA, YNFKEQ. V was shortened by 4 bases and J by 4 bases, with 16 bases between the two germline ends. CDR3 DNA sequence: TGTGCCAGCAGCCGAGATGCGGGTGAAGGCTATGGCTACACCTTC. It yields the protein CASSRDAGEGYGYTF.